A selection of T cell receptor beta chains follows, all from one sample in a study of neurological immune-mediated disorders. TCRdb re-analysed the 5' RACE reads in MiXCR, keeping a single row per CDR3 protein. Of 59,000 or so distinct CDR3 sequences in the sample, 9.5% to 15% were seen once. Sequencing was performed on PBMCs. All receptors come from a woman aged 55-69 years with HTLV-1-associated myelopathy (HAM/TSP). The CDR3 runs from the conserved cysteine through the conserved F or W. The D gene is left open where the match is weak. A row's size may be missing; if present it is once, few, many or a size class.

clone size: many
D gene: TRBD2
J gene: TRBJ2-2
V gene: TRBV10-3
CDR3 protein: CAISKGTSVGTGELFF
CDR3 DNA: TGTGCCATCAGTAAAGGGACTAGTGTGGGCACCGGGGAGCTGTTTTTT

clone size: many
D gene: .
J gene: TRBJ2-1
V gene: TRBV12-3/TRBV12-4
CDR3 protein: CASSRDPKTGHEQFF
CDR3 DNA: TGTGCCAGCAGCCGGGACCCTAAAACGGGGCATGAGCAGTTCTTC

clone size: many
D gene: .
J gene: TRBJ2-7
V gene: TRBV5-6
CDR3 protein: CASSVQGPWAEQYF
CDR3 DNA: TGTGCCAGCAGCGTACAGGGTCCTTGGGCCGAGCAGTACTTC

clone size: many
D gene: .
J gene: TRBJ2-2
V gene: TRBV5-4
CDR3 protein: CASSLFAGELFF
CDR3 DNA: TGTGCCAGCAGCTTGTTTGCCGGGGAGCTGTTTTTT

clone size: many
D gene: .
J gene: TRBJ1-1
V gene: TRBV20-1
CDR3 protein: CSARDPRVGTNTEAFF
CDR3 DNA: TGCAGTGCTAGAGATCCAAGGGTCGGGACGAACACTGAAGCTTTCTTT

clone size: .
D gene: TRBD2
J gene: TRBJ2-1
V gene: TRBV7-2
CDR3 protein: CASTARLAGVNEQFF
CDR3 DNA: TGTGCCAGCACCGCCCGGCTAGCGGGAGTTAATGAGCAGTTCTTC

clone size: many
D gene: .
J gene: TRBJ1-1
V gene: TRBV12-3/TRBV12-4
CDR3 protein: CASSLTPIQGEAFF
CDR3 DNA: TGTGCCAGCAGTTTAACTCCAATACAGGGTGAAGCTTTCTTT

clone size: many
D gene: .
J gene: TRBJ1-5
V gene: TRBV5-1
CDR3 protein: CASSPGTNSNQPQHF
CDR3 DNA: TGCGCCAGCAGCCCCGGGACAAATAGCAATCAGCCCCAGCATTTT

clone size: many
D gene: .
J gene: TRBJ2-3
V gene: TRBV9
CDR3 protein: CASSGPGASTDTQYF
CDR3 DNA: TGTGCCAGCAGCGGCCCGGGGGCTAGCACAGATACGCAGTATTTT

clone size: many
D gene: TRBD2
J gene: TRBJ2-2
V gene: TRBV10-2
CDR3 protein: CASRDSGRRSTGELFF
CDR3 DNA: TGCGCCAGCAGGGATAGCGGGAGGCGGAGCACCGGGGAGCTGTTTTTT

clone size: many
D gene: TRBD1
J gene: TRBJ1-4
V gene: TRBV6-5
CDR3 protein: CASSSGTANEKLFF
CDR3 DNA: TGTGCCAGCAGTTCCGGGACAGCTAATGAAAAACTGTTTTTT

clone size: .
D gene: .
J gene: TRBJ2-6
V gene: TRBV12-3/TRBV12-4
CDR3 protein: CASTLDSSGANVLTF
CDR3 DNA: TGTGCCAGCACCCTCGACAGCTCTGGGGCCAACGTCCTGACTTTC

clone size: many
D gene: TRBD2
J gene: TRBJ2-3
V gene: TRBV20-1
CDR3 protein: CSAVGLAGPSTDTQYF
CDR3 DNA: TGCAGTGCGGTCGGACTAGCGGGACCTAGCACAGATACGCAGTATTTT

clone size: many
D gene: .
J gene: TRBJ1-1
V gene: TRBV5-6
CDR3 protein: CASSPGGRNTEAFF
CDR3 DNA: TGTGCCAGCAGCCCCGGAGGTAGAAACACTGAAGCTTTCTTT

clone size: many
D gene: .
J gene: TRBJ2-5
V gene: TRBV28
CDR3 protein: CASIPRGSQETQYF
CDR3 DNA: TGTGCCAGCATCCCTCGGGGCAGCCAAGAGACCCAGTACTTC

clone size: many
D gene: .
J gene: TRBJ2-5
V gene: TRBV12-3/TRBV12-4
CDR3 protein: CASSPLGGEETQYF
CDR3 DNA: TGTGCCAGCAGTCCTCTCGGAGGGGAAGAGACCCAGTACTTC

clone size: many
D gene: TRBD1
J gene: TRBJ1-4
V gene: TRBV12-3/TRBV12-4
CDR3 protein: CASSFQGAGGEKLFF
CDR3 DNA: TGTGCCAGCAGTTTTCAGGGGGCAGGTGGAGAAAAACTGTTTTTT

clone size: many
D gene: TRBD1
J gene: TRBJ1-1
V gene: TRBV7-2
CDR3 protein: CASSPGQRDTEAFF
CDR3 DNA: TGTGCCAGCAGCCCGGGACAGAGGGACACTGAAGCTTTCTTT

clone size: many
D gene: .
J gene: TRBJ1-1
V gene: TRBV7-9
CDR3 protein: CASTLTGRTEAFF
CDR3 DNA: TGTGCCAGCACCCTCACTGGCCGCACTGAAGCTTTCTTT

clone size: many
D gene: TRBD1
J gene: TRBJ1-2
V gene: TRBV5-6
CDR3 protein: CASSQGTGSYHYGYTF
CDR3 DNA: TGTGCCAGCAGCCAGGGGACAGGGAGTTATCACTATGGCTACACCTTC

clone size: many
D gene: TRBD2
J gene: TRBJ2-7
V gene: TRBV5-1
CDR3 protein: CASSLALAGTYEQYF
CDR3 DNA: TGCGCCAGCAGCTTGGCACTAGCGGGGACCTACGAGCAGTACTTC

clone size: many
D gene: .
J gene: TRBJ1-1
V gene: TRBV19
CDR3 protein: CASSIAGYTEAFF
CDR3 DNA: TGTGCCAGTAGTATTGCAGGTTACACTGAAGCTTTCTTT

clone size: many
D gene: .
J gene: TRBJ1-1
V gene: TRBV5-1
CDR3 protein: CASSLEGRANTEAFF
CDR3 DNA: TGCGCCAGCAGCTTGGAGGGCAGGGCGAACACTGAAGCTTTCTTT

clone size: many
D gene: TRBD2
J gene: TRBJ2-3
V gene: TRBV7-6
CDR3 protein: CASSLVSSGRTDTQYF
CDR3 DNA: TGTGCCAGCAGCTTAGTTTCTAGCGGGAGAACAGATACGCAGTATTTT

clone size: many
D gene: .
J gene: TRBJ2-2
V gene: TRBV27
CDR3 protein: CASSSPPRELFF
CDR3 DNA: TGTGCCAGCAGTTCTCCACCTAGGGAGCTGTTTTTT

clone size: many
D gene: TRBD2
J gene: TRBJ2-7
V gene: TRBV5-1
CDR3 protein: CASSFGLADSYEQYF
CDR3 DNA: TGCGCCAGCAGCTTCGGACTAGCGGACTCCTACGAGCAGTACTTC

clone size: many
D gene: .
J gene: TRBJ2-3
V gene: TRBV5-1
CDR3 protein: CASSFVSSTDTQYF
CDR3 DNA: TGCGCCAGCAGCTTCGTGTCAAGCACAGATACGCAGTATTTT

clone size: many
D gene: TRBD1
J gene: TRBJ2-3
V gene: TRBV2
CDR3 protein: CASRPGTGTTDTQYF
CDR3 DNA: TGTGCCAGCAGACCCGGGACAGGGACGACAGATACGCAGTATTTT

clone size: many
D gene: .
J gene: TRBJ2-7
V gene: TRBV10-3
CDR3 protein: CAISGLASYEQYF
CDR3 DNA: TGTGCCATCAGTGGTCTAGCGAGTTACGAGCAGTACTTC

clone size: many
D gene: .
J gene: TRBJ2-5
V gene: TRBV5-5
CDR3 protein: CASSKQVSLEETQYF
CDR3 DNA: TGTGCCAGCAGCAAGCAAGTTTCTTTGGAGGAGACCCAGTACTTC

clone size: many
D gene: .
J gene: TRBJ2-6
V gene: TRBV5-1
CDR3 protein: CASSDGGVANVLTF
CDR3 DNA: TGCGCCAGCAGCGACGGGGGAGTAGCCAACGTCCTGACTTTC

clone size: many
D gene: .
J gene: TRBJ2-7
V gene: TRBV20-1
CDR3 protein: CSASSEGTPYEQYF
CDR3 DNA: TGCAGTGCTAGTTCTGAGGGGACCCCCTACGAGCAGTACTTC

clone size: .
D gene: .
J gene: TRBJ2-2
V gene: TRBV4-1
CDR3 protein: CASSQAHLQGKGVGELFF
CDR3 DNA: TGCGCCAGCAGCCAAGCCCATCTACAGGGTAAAGGGGTCGGGGAGCTGTTTTTT